Below are 27 T cell receptor beta chains sequenced from a single sample in a study of CD8 T cells in Susac syndrome. About 0.45 to 1 ug RNA was reverse transcribed with random hexamers. MiXCR, applied by TCRdb to the immunoSEQ multiplex PCR reads, yields one record per CDR3 protein. The table lists about 140,000 distinct CDR3 sequences, approximately 95% of them singletons. Material: CD4+ T cells from PBMCs. These receptors were collected from a human donor with Susac syndrome.

This clonotype was seen only a few times. This chain joins TRBV7-3 and TRBJ2-3; D gene unclear. The CDR3 length is 13 residues. Germline values: CDR1 SGHTA, CDR2 FQGTGA. Trimming pared 1 base from V and 0 bases from J, leaving 2 bases between. The CDR3 DNA reads TGTGCCAGCAGCTTAAGCAGCACAGATACGCAGTATTTT. It translates to CASSLSSTDTQYF.

The chain carries TRBV20-1 and TRBJ2-3; no definite D call. CDR3 size: 12 residues. Germline V gives CDR1 DFQATT, CDR2 SNEGSKA (reference sequence). Trimming cost V 3 bases and J 2 bases, with 6 bases left between them. The CDR3 here is CSARGYTDTQYF. Here the CDR3 DNA reads TGCAGTGCTAGGGGGTACACAGATACGCAGTATTTT.

The table lists this clonotype with a few counts. CDR3 bases: TGTGCCTCTAGACAGAACACTGAAGCTTTCTTT. This encodes CASRQNTEAFF. The chain recombines TRBV30 with TRBJ1-1; no clear D gene. The CDR3 spans 11 residues. Per germline, CDR1 GTSNPN and CDR2 SVGIG (reference sequence). Trimming cost V 7 bases and J 1 base, with 7 bases left between them. The full variable domain, its missing parts supplied by reference TRBV30 and TRBJ1-1, is SQTIHQWPATLVQPVGSPLSLECTVEGTSNPNLYWYRQAAGRGLQLLFYSVGIGQISSEVPQNLSASRPQDRQFILSSKKLLLSDSGFYLCASRQNTEAFFGQGTRLTVV.

CDR3 in DNA: TGCAGTGCTAGAGAGCGGGGGGTCGGTGGCTACACCTTC. This gives the protein CSARERGVGGYTF. The chain recombines TRBV20-1 with TRBJ1-2, with TRBD1 as a possible D gene (5 bases). The CDR3 sequence is 13 residues long. In germline, CDR1 is DFQATT, CDR2 SNEGSKA (reference sequence). The V end lost 0 bases, the J end lost 7 bases, and 12 bases lay between the germline ends.

J is TRBJ1-3 and V is TRBV6-2 or TRBV6-3; D unresolved. The CDR3 has 15 amino acids. With 0 bases removed from V and 0 bases from J, the gap between germline ends came to 6 bases. Germline V lookup: CDR1 MNHEY, CDR2 SVGEGT. The CDR3 nucleotides are TGTGCCAGCAGTTACTCGGGGATCTCTGGAAACACCATATATTTT. Translating gives CASSYSGISGNTIYF.

This sequence joins TRBV2 and TRBJ1-2, with D tentatively TRBD1 (6 bases). Trimming took off 1 base at V and 6 bases at J, with 18 bases between the two ends. Germline-derived CDR1 and CDR2 are SNHLY and FYNNEI. This CDR3 is built from 16 residues. CDR3 DNA sequence: TGTGCCAGCAGTGAAGTTCGGGGGTGGGGGCAGGATGGCTACACCTTC. Translation gives CASSEVRGWGQDGYTF.

The chain couples TRBV19 to TRBJ1-5, with D perhaps matching TRBD1 (5 bases). Germline V CDR1 and CDR2: LNHDA, SQIVND (reference sequence). V lost 2 bases, J lost 7 bases, and 12 bases lay in between. This CDR3 has 14 residues. The CDR3 bases are TGTGCCAGTAGTATACAGGGAACCCAACAGCCCCAGCATTTT. This gives the protein CASSIQGTQQPQHF. Looking up the rest from reference TRBV19 and TRBJ1-5 gives the full variable domain: DGGITQSPKYLFRKEGQNVTLSCEQNLNHDAMYWYRQDPGQGLRLIYYSQIVNDFQKGDIAEGYSVSREKKESFPLTVTSAQKNPTAFYLCASSIQGTQQPQHFGDGTRLSIL.

The chain has TRBV4-2 and TRBJ1-1; the match to TRBD1 covers 12 bases. The CDR3 runs 15 residues. V lost 4 bases, J lost 4 bases, and 4 bases stayed unmatched. Germline V gene data show CDR1 as LGHNA and CDR2 as YNFKEQ. The CDR3 region has the DNA TGTGCCAGCAGCCGGGACAGGGGGCGAGTCACTGAAGCTTTCTTT. Protein product: CASSRDRGRVTEAFF.

The V call is TRBV20-1, the J call TRBJ1-1, with no clear D. V was cut by 6 bases and J by 2 bases, with 25 bases left in between. The CDR3 extends over 17 amino acids. Looked up from germline, CDR1 is DFQATT and CDR2 is SNEGSKA (reference sequence). This CDR3 is CSANTYAEGLKNTEAFF. The DNA of the CDR3 is TGCAGTGCGAATACGTACGCTGAGGGTCTAAAAAACACTGAAGCTTTCTTT.

This chain links TRBV4-3 with TRBJ2-7; possibly TRBD1 or TRBD2 for D (5 bases each). The CDR3 loop spans 13 amino acids. The germline V gene has CDR1 LGHNA and CDR2 YSLEER. V was shortened by 3 bases and J by 10 bases, with 16 bases between the two germline ends. This CDR3 is CASSQGPGHYQYF. CDR3 in DNA: TGCGCCAGCAGCCAGGGGCCGGGGCACTACCAGTACTTC.

This sequence joins TRBV4-1 and TRBJ1-4; D not certain. Trimming took off 1 base at V and 7 bases at J, with 7 bases between the two ends. Germline loops: CDR1 MGHRA, CDR2 YSYEKL. The CDR3 loop spans 13 amino acids. The CDR3 region is CASSQVLGEKLFF. CDR3 DNA sequence: TGCGCCAGCAGCCAAGTGCTGGGTGAAAAACTGTTTTTT.

The chain is built from TRBV20-1 and TRBJ2-1; D not certain. Germline lookup yields CDR1 DFQATT and CDR2 SNEGSKA (reference sequence). The CDR3 sequence is 16 residues long. The V end lost 5 bases, the J end lost 9 bases, and 26 bases lay between the germline ends. The CDR3 region is CSAQTTLGRSMGEQFF. The CDR3 region has the DNA TGCAGTGCTCAAACAACCCTGGGTCGGTCAATGGGTGAGCAGTTCTTC.

This chain uses TRBV5-4 with TRBJ2-2; the match to TRBD1 covers 9 bases. J gave up 4 bases and V 3 bases, and 4 bases lay outside the gene matches. Germline V lookup: CDR1 SGHNT, CDR2 YYREEE (reference sequence). There are 15 residues in the CDR3. The CDR3 here is CASSWDRVVTGELFF. The CDR3 bases are TGTGCCAGCAGCTGGGACAGGGTCGTCACCGGGGAGCTGTTTTTT.

The rearrangement joins TRBV12-3 or TRBV12-4 to TRBJ2-1; D gene ambiguous. The CDR3 loop spans 14 amino acids. V lost 1 base to trimming and J lost 6 bases, with 10 bases between them. In DNA form, the CDR3 reads TGTGCCAGCAGTTTAGGTTCAAATCTCAATGAGCAGTTCTTC. Encoded protein: CASSLGSNLNEQFF.

This clonotype appeared once. V gene TRBV5-1 combines with J gene TRBJ2-2; TRBD1 is a possible D gene (6 bases). V lost 5 bases and J 0 bases, leaving 8 bases between the germline ends. Germline V gene sequence: CDR1 SGHRS, CDR2 YFSETQ. The CDR3 sequence is 14 residues long. In nucleotides, the CDR3 is TGCGCCAGCAGTCAGGGGACGAACACCGGGGAGCTGTTTTTT. Translating gives CASSQGTNTGELFF.

This sequence joins TRBV20-1 and TRBJ2-5; D is unresolved. Germline V gene lookup returns CDR1 DFQATT and CDR2 SNEGSKA (reference sequence). This CDR3 spans 11 amino acids. The V end was cut by 6 bases, the J end by 4 bases, with 9 bases between. The CDR3 sequence: CSATMVETQYF. CDR3 DNA sequence: TGCAGTGCCACCATGGTAGAGACCCAGTACTTC.

J is TRBJ2-7 and V is TRBV2; D is undetermined. This CDR3 has 11 residues. The germline CDR1 and CDR2 sequences are SNHLY and FYNNEI. The V and J ends lost 7 bases and 3 bases respectively, with 7 bases between them. The CDR3 here is CASIRFYEQYF. The CDR3 nucleotides are TGTGCCAGCATCCGCTTCTACGAGCAGTACTTC.

The chain joins TRBV19 to TRBJ1-5; maybe TRBD1 (5 bases). V lost 7 bases to trimming and J lost 1 base, with 11 bases between them. Per germline, CDR1 LNHDA and CDR2 SQIVND (reference sequence). The CDR3 runs 14 residues. In nucleotides, the CDR3 is TGTGCCAGTATGATGGGGCGAAGCAATCAGCCCCAGCATTTT. It encodes CASMMGRSNQPQHF.

CDR3 region: CSAISGGARDTQYF. CDR3 bases: TGCAGTGCAATTAGCGGGGGGGCGAGAGATACGCAGTATTTT. V usage is TRBV20-1 and J usage is TRBJ2-3, with 11 nucleotides matching TRBD2. Germline CDR1 is DFQATT and CDR2 is SNEGSKA (reference sequence). The CDR3 extends over 14 amino acids. Trimming removed 6 bases from V and 5 bases from J; junction bases left unmatched: 7.

The chain joins TRBV6-1 to TRBJ1-1; D possibly corresponds to TRBD1 (5 bases). This CDR3 contains 14 residues. V lost 6 bases, J lost 1 base, and 12 bases lay in between. Germline V gene lookup returns CDR1 MNHNS and CDR2 SASEGT. The CDR3 DNA is TGTGCCAGCAGGAGCGGACACCCGAACACTGAAGCTTTCTTT. This gives the protein CASRSGHPNTEAFF.

The V gene is TRBV15, the J gene TRBJ1-6; perhaps TRBD1 as D (6 bases). Trimming took 6 bases from V and 10 from J, leaving 16 bases between them. Germline CDR1 reads LNHNV; CDR2 reads YYDKDF (reference sequence). The CDR3 loop spans 14 amino acids. CDR3 in amino acids: CATRLGGVRSPLHF. The CDR3 region has the DNA TGTGCCACCAGATTAGGGGGAGTTCGGTCACCCCTCCACTTT. Supplemented by reference TRBV15 and TRBJ1-6, the full variable domain reads DAMVIQNPRYQVTQFGKPVTLSCSQTLNHNVMYWYQQKSSQAPKLLFHYYDKDFNNEADTPDNFQSRRPNTSFCFLDIRSPGLGDTAMYLCATRLGGVRSPLHFGNGTRLTVT.

The chain is built from TRBV30 and TRBJ1-4, with D perhaps TRBD1 (6 bases). The V gene's germline CDR1 is GTSNPN and CDR2 SVGIG (reference sequence). Trimming removed 0 bases at V and 4 bases at J, with 12 bases between. CDR3 length equals 15 residues. CDR3: CAWSVQGVINEKLFF. The CDR3 DNA follows: TGTGCCTGGAGTGTACAGGGAGTCATTAATGAAAAACTGTTTTTT.

This chain links TRBV20-1 with TRBJ1-2; no clear D gene. V was cut by 2 bases and J by 8 bases, with 9 bases left in between. Germline assignment: CDR1 DFQATT and CDR2 SNEGSKA (reference sequence). This CDR3 has 11 residues. In DNA, the CDR3 is TGCAGTGCTAGACAGGCGGGCGGCTACACCTTC. Translated, it gives CSARQAGGYTF.

This clonotype was observed a single time. J is TRBJ2-1 and V is TRBV3-1; no definite D call. The germline V gene has CDR1 LGHDT and CDR2 YNNKEL (reference sequence). The V end lost 2 bases, the J end lost 7 bases, and 6 bases lay between the germline ends. The CDR3 contains 12 residues. In nucleotides, the CDR3 is TGTGCCAGCAGCCAACTATCGAATGAGCAGTTCTTC. It is translated as CASSQLSNEQFF.

The genes are TRBV18 and TRBJ1-5, with D possibly being TRBD1 (6 bases). CDR3 length equals 14 residues. V was cut by 5 bases and J by 3 bases, with 11 bases left in between. Looked up from germline, CDR1 is KGHSH and CDR2 is LQKENI. CDR3 sequence: CASSLPGDNQPQHF. The CDR3 DNA reads as TGTGCCAGCTCATTACCAGGGGACAATCAGCCCCAGCATTTT.

V gene TRBV20-1 combines with J gene TRBJ2-7; D is unclear. Trimming removed 6 bases at V and 5 bases at J, with 14 bases between. The CDR3 is made up of 12 amino acids. Germline CDR1 and CDR2: DFQATT and SNEGSKA (reference sequence). CDR3 amino acids: CSAAVGMNEQYF. CDR3 DNA sequence: TGCAGTGCGGCGGTGGGGATGAACGAGCAGTACTTC.

A single count supports this clonotype. The rearrangement uses TRBV7-9 and TRBJ1-2; D is unclear. The CDR3 has 14 amino acids. V was cut by 5 bases and J by 7 bases, with 17 bases left in between. Germline values: CDR1 SEHNR, CDR2 FQNEAQ (reference sequence). The CDR3 nucleotides are TGTGCCAGCAGCCTAAGTCCCGGGATAAGTGGCTACACCTTC. This encodes CASSLSPGISGYTF.